Sequencing of this T cell receptor beta chain was carried out in a study of CD8 T cells in Susac syndrome. Trimming removed 3 bases at V and 2 bases at J, with 14 bases between. The CDR3 is 15 amino acids. CDR1 is MNHNS, CDR2 SASEGT, per germline. The authors reverse transcribed roughly 0.5 to 1 ug RNA with random hexamers. immunoSEQ multiplex PCR amplified TCR beta CDR3 across 54 Vbeta, 13 Jbeta. TCRdb ran MiXCR on the immunoSEQ multiplex PCR reads and lists one entry per CDR3 protein. The repertoire holds 150,000 to 200,000 distinct CDR3 sequences, with around 93% as singletons. The chain joins TRBV6-1 to TRBJ2-7, with D perhaps being TRBD1 or TRBD2 (6 bases each). The sequenced sample consisted of CD4+ T cells from PBMCs. This receptor was obtained from a human donor in good health. In DNA, the CDR3 is TGTGCCAGCAGTGACGGGGGACATCCCACCTACGAGCAGTACTTC. The encoded protein is CASSDGGHPTYEQYF.